This TCR beta chain was retrieved from a study of T-cell memory formation after mild COVID-19. V gave up 4 bases and J gave up 12 bases, with 13 bases separating them. The CDR3 has 12 residues. From germline, CDR1 is SGHAT and CDR2 FQNNGV. The authors produced TCR alpha and TCR beta cDNA libraries with sample barcodes and UMIs by 5'RACE using constant-segment primers. Each CDR3 protein is one row after TCRdb ran MiXCR on the 5' RACE reads. The sample holds around 300,000 distinct CDR3 sequences, about a sixth seen once. This clonotype was seen more than once but under ten times. This chain connects TRBV11-2 to TRBJ2-1; D is undetermined. This clonotype was sampled from a man aged 18 to 30 who had mild COVID-19 (a few samples of this study predate the infection). Cell type and time point are not known. What was sequenced was PBMCs or a T cell subset sorted from them (not recorded which). CDR3 sequence reads: CASSSTGPSQFF. The CDR3, as DNA: TGTGCCAGCAGCTCAACGGGTCCATCGCAGTTCTTC.